Reported below is one T cell receptor (beta chain). This sample was taken from a study of control samples from healthy donors and cancer patients. Produced via immunoSEQ multiplex PCR; TCRdb's table is partial and in-frame only. The table shows about 70,000 clones, with more than 75% occurring only once. Germline lookup yields CDR1 MNHEY and CDR2 SMNVEV (reference sequence). The trim removed 5 bases at V and 0 bases at J, leaving 6 bases unmatched. CDR3 length: 15 residues. J is TRBJ1-1 and V is TRBV27, with TRBD1 matching 7 bases. The sample consisted of PBMCs. This TCR was sampled from a woman aged 50 to 60 with lung cancer. The CDR3 DNA is TGTGCCAGCAGTGATACGGGACAGATGAACACTGAAGCTTTCTTT. It specifies CASSDTGQMNTEAFF.